These T cell receptor beta chains were read from a single sample in a study of blood T cells in healthy people across ages. Each CDR3 protein gets one entry after TCRdb re-called the 5' RACE reads with MiXCR. The sample comprises under 1,000,000 distinct CDR3 sequences, 36% of which are singletons, and 10% to 15% rests with the top ten. The sequenced material came from blood. The receptors shown here come from a man younger than 35 in good health. The CDR3 runs from the conserved cysteine through the conserved F or W. A D gene is named only where the DNA matches it firmly. Clone size, where shown, is once, few, many, or a class for clones that have expanded.

j_call,clone_size,v_call,d_call,cdr3_nt,cdr3_aa
TRBJ2-1,few,TRBV11-2,TRBD1,TGTGCCAGCAGCTGGCGTGGACAGGGGACGATCCATGAGCAGTTCTTC,CASSWRGQGTIHEQFF
TRBJ1-5,-,TRBV5-1,TRBD1,TGCGCCAGCAGCTACGACAGGGATAGCAATCAGCCCCAGCATTTT,CASSYDRDSNQPQHF
TRBJ2-2,-,TRBV12-3/TRBV12-4,-,TGTGCCAGCAGCCAAAACAGCTTGAACACCGGGGAGCTGTTTTTT,CASSQNSLNTGELFF
TRBJ2-1,-,TRBV6-5,-,TGTGCCAGCAGCACCTCCCGGGATCTTTACAATGGGCAGTTCTTC,CASSTSRDLYNGQFF
TRBJ2-5,few,TRBV6-1,-,TGTGCCAGCAGTGCGCAGAAAGAGACCCAGTACTTC,CASSAQKETQYF
TRBJ2-1,many,TRBV29-1,TRBD1,TGCAGCGTTCCTAGGGGACAGGGAACCTACAATGAGCAGTTCTTC,CSVPRGQGTYNEQFF
TRBJ2-7,-,TRBV6-2/TRBV6-3,-,TGTGCCAGCAGTTACAGGGGCGAGCAGTACTTC,CASSYRGEQYF
TRBJ1-2,few,TRBV6-2/TRBV6-3,-,TGTGCCAGCAGTCAGACTTCGTATTATGGCTACACCTTC,CASSQTSYYGYTF
TRBJ2-7,-,TRBV6-2/TRBV6-3,TRBD1,TGTGCCACTTACAAATCAGGGGGCTCCTACAATGAGCAGTACTTC,CATYKSGGSYNEQYF
TRBJ2-1,many,TRBV20-1,TRBD1,TGCAGTGCTAGAGACCCGGGGACAGTTGATGAGCAGTTCTTC,CSARDPGTVDEQFF
TRBJ2-4,-,TRBV6-2/TRBV6-3,TRBD1,TGTGCCAGCAGCCGACAGGGGGCGGGAGCCAAAAACATTCAGTACTTC,CASSRQGAGAKNIQYF
TRBJ1-2,few,TRBV3-1,TRBD1,TGTGCCAGCAGCCAGGCCTACAGGGGGGACTATGGCTACACCTTC,CASSQAYRGDYGYTF
TRBJ2-1,few,TRBV5-5,-,TGTGCCAGCAGCTTGAGTCGCGGGGTGACTTCCTACAATGAGCAGTTCTTC,CASSLSRGVTSYNEQFF
TRBJ2-2,-,TRBV12-3/TRBV12-4,TRBD1,TGTGCCAGCAGTATCCCGAGGGGGCTGAACACCGGGGAGCTGTTTTTT,CASSIPRGLNTGELFF
TRBJ2-5,-,TRBV7-2,-,TGTGCCAGCAGCTTCAATGAAGGGTCTCAGTACTTC,CASSFNEGSQYF
TRBJ1-2,-,TRBV12-3/TRBV12-4,-,TGTGCCAGCAGTCCGAGCCTAGTAGGACATGACACAGGGAAAGGGACTTATGGCTACACCTTC,CASSPSLVGHDTGKGTYGYTF
TRBJ2-4,-,TRBV18,TRBD1,TGTGCCAGCTCACCGGGGACAGGTTGGAAAAACATTCAGTACTTC,CASSPGTGWKNIQYF
TRBJ2-1,many,TRBV12-3/TRBV12-4,TRBD2,TGTGCCAGCAGGCAGGTAGGACTAGCGGACTCCTACAATGAGCAGTTCTTC,CASRQVGLADSYNEQFF
TRBJ1-2,-,TRBV12-3/TRBV12-4,-,TGTGCCAGCAGTTTATGGACGGAGGGCTATGGCTACACCTTC,CASSLWTEGYGYTF
TRBJ2-2,few,TRBV20-1,-,TGCAGTGCCCCGGCCCCTCGGGGCACCGGGGAGCTGTTTTTT,CSAPAPRGTGELFF
TRBJ1-2,few,TRBV5-6,TRBD1,TGTGCCAGCAGCTGGGGACAGGGGATGGCTGGCTACACCTTC,CASSWGQGMAGYTF
TRBJ2-4,many,TRBV4-3,-,TGCGCCAGCAGCCAAGAACTTGGTGGGTCGACAACCTGGAACATTCAGTACTTC,CASSQELGGSTTWNIQYF
TRBJ1-5,few,TRBV7-2,-,TGTGCCAGCAGCAACGTGGGGCCAGTTCAGCCCCAGCATTTT,CASSNVGPVQPQHF
TRBJ2-5,-,TRBV25-1,-,TGTGCCAGCAGTGAGGGGCGACTAGTGGAGACCCAGTACTTC,CASSEGRLVETQYF
TRBJ2-1,few,TRBV20-1,-,TGCAGTGCTAGCGCCGGGAGTCGCACTTACAATGAGCAGTTCTTC,CSASAGSRTYNEQFF
TRBJ2-1,few,TRBV6-2/TRBV6-3,-,TGTGCCAGCAGTTACTCGTTGTATCTGGGGAGCTCCTACAATGAGCAGTTCTTC,CASSYSLYLGSSYNEQFF
TRBJ2-3,-,TRBV12-3/TRBV12-4,-,TGTGCCAGCAGTGCGCCTTTTGGGGGAGGCACAGATACGCAGTATTTT,CASSAPFGGGTDTQYF
TRBJ1-2,few,TRBV7-9,-,TGTGCCAGCAGCCTCGCGGATGATAGGTCGGGGGACACCTTC,CASSLADDRSGDTF
TRBJ2-3,-,TRBV4-2,TRBD2,TGTGCCAGCAGCCAAGAAATCCCTGGCGGGGGGTCCACAGATACGCAGTATTTT,CASSQEIPGGGSTDTQYF
TRBJ1-1,few,TRBV4-3,TRBD1,TGCGCCAGCAGCCAAGGGGCTTCCGGGACAGGGGGCGTGGAGGCTTTCTTT,CASSQGASGTGGVEAFF
TRBJ2-3,-,TRBV20-1,-,TGCAGTGCTAGAGACCTCAGCGGCCGCACAGATACGCAGTATTTT,CSARDLSGRTDTQYF
TRBJ1-1,few,TRBV7-9,-,TGTGCCAGCAGCTTAGACAACAGGAACACTGAAGCTTTCTTT,CASSLDNRNTEAFF
TRBJ2-1,many,TRBV5-1,TRBD2,TGCGCCAGCAGCTTGGGTCTAGCGGGGGGATATCAGGGCAATGAGCAGTTCTTC,CASSLGLAGGYQGNEQFF
TRBJ2-7,few,TRBV5-1,TRBD1,TGCGCCAGCCGCCCCTGGGACAGCTCCTACGAGCAGTACTTC,CASRPWDSSYEQYF
TRBJ1-2,few,TRBV28,-,TGTGCCAGCAGTTCGGTGACTCGGGATGACTATGGCTACACCTTC,CASSSVTRDDYGYTF
TRBJ1-3,-,TRBV4-2,-,TGTGCCAGCAGCCATCCACCCACGGGGGGAAACACCATATATTTT,CASSHPPTGGNTIYF
TRBJ2-1,-,TRBV14,-,TGTGCCAGCAGCCAAAAAGCCGGACAGTACAATGAGCAGTTCTTC,CASSQKAGQYNEQFF
TRBJ2-7,-,TRBV27,TRBD2,TGTGCCAGCAGCGCTAGCGGGGGGGCTCGGAATGAGCAGTACTTC,CASSASGGARNEQYF
TRBJ2-1,-,TRBV2,-,TGTGCCAGCACCGAGGGGCCCTTCTACGAGCAGTTCTTC,CASTEGPFYEQFF
TRBJ2-7,-,TRBV6-5,-,TGTGCCAGCAGTTCGAGCGGGCCCTACGAGCAGTACTTC,CASSSSGPYEQYF
TRBJ1-5,-,TRBV3-1,TRBD1,TGTGCCAGCAGCCAACCAGGGGGACCCCAGCATTTT,CASSQPGGPQHF
TRBJ2-3,-,TRBV12-3/TRBV12-4,-,TGTGCCAGCAGGGCCCTAGCGACCCCAGCAGATGCGCAGTATTTT,CASRALATPADAQYF
TRBJ2-1,-,TRBV4-1,TRBD1,TGCGCCAGCAGCCAGCAGACAGGGGGCCTATTAAACAATGAGCAGTTCTTC,CASSQQTGGLLNNEQFF
TRBJ2-7,-,TRBV28,-,TGTGCCAGCAGCCCCTCGACAGGAGACTACGAGCAGTACTTC,CASSPSTGDYEQYF
TRBJ2-3,few,TRBV7-2,-,TGTGCCAGCAGCCCTAACCGGATCACAGATACGCAGTATTTT,CASSPNRITDTQYF
TRBJ1-2,many,TRBV10-3,-,TGTGCCATCCGGTCCCGACAGCAGGATGGAAACTATGGCTACACCTTC,CAIRSRQQDGNYGYTF
TRBJ2-7,few,TRBV7-2,-,TGTGCCAGCAGCTTGAGACAGCTCAACTCCTACGAGCAGTACTTC,CASSLRQLNSYEQYF
TRBJ1-5,few,TRBV6-2/TRBV6-3,-,TGTGCCGCAGGGTATGTCAATCAGCCCCAGCATTTT,CAAGYVNQPQHF